The present TCR beta chain was sequenced within a study of blood T cell repertoires in COVID-19. The data were produced by immunoSEQ multiplex PCR, yet TCRdb's version contains in-frame clones alone and is incomplete. In the table there are tens of thousands of clones, around 86% of which are singletons. Input material: peripheral blood. The receptor comes from a human donor in a cohort sampled during active COVID-19.

CDR3 amino acids: CASSLGRGSYNEQFF. CDR3 DNA sequence: TGTGCCAGCAGCTTAGGGCGGGGGTCCTACAATGAGCAGTTCTTC. This chain connects TRBV11-3 to TRBJ2-1, with 7 bases fitting TRBD2. From germline, CDR1 is SGHNT and CDR2 YENEEA. Trimming cost V 1 base and J 1 base; bases outside gene matches: 1. This CDR3 has 15 residues.